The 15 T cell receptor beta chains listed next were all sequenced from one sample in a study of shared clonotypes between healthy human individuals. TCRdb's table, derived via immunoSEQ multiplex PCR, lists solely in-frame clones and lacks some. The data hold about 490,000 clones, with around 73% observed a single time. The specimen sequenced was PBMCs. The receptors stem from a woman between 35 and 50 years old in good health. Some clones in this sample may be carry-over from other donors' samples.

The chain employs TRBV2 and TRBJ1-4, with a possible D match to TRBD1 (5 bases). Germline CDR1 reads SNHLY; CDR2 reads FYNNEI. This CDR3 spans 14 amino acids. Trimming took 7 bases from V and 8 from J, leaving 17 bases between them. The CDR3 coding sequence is TGTGCCAGCACCCGAGTAGGGGTGAGAGAAAAACTGTTTTTT. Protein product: CASTRVGVREKLFF.

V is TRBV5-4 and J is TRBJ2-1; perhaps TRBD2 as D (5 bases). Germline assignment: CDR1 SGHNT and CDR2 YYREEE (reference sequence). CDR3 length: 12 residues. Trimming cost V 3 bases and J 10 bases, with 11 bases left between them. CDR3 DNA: TGTGCCAGCAGCTCTTATGAGGGAGAGCAGTTCTTC. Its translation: CASSSYEGEQFF.

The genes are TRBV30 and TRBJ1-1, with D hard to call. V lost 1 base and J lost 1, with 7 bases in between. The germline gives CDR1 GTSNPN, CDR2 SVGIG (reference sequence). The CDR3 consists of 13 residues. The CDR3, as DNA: TGTGCCTGGAGTGGGCCGCGGAACACTGAAGCTTTCTTT. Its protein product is CAWSGPRNTEAFF.

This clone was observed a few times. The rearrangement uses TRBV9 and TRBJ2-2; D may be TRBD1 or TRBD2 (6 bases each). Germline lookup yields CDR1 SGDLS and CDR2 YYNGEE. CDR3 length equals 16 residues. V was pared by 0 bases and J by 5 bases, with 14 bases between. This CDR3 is CASSVGLRGETGELFF. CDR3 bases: TGTGCCAGCAGCGTAGGTCTGAGGGGGGAGACCGGGGAGCTGTTTTTT. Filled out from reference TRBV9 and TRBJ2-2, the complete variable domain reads DSGVTQTPKHLITATGQRVTLRCSPRSGDLSVYWYQQSLDQGLQFLIQYYNGEERAKGNILERFSAQQFPDLHSELNLSSLELGDSALYFCASSVGLRGETGELFFGEGSRLTVL.

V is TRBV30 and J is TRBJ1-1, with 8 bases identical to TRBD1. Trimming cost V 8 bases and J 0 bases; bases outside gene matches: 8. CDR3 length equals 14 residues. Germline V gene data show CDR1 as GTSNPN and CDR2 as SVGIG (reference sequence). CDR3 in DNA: TGTGCCGGAAACAGGGGGGTAGTGAACACTGAAGCTTTCTTT. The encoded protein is CAGNRGVVNTEAFF.

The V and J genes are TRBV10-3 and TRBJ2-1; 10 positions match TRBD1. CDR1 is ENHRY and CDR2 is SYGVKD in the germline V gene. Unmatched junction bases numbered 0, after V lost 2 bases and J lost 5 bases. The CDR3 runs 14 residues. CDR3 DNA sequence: TGTGCCATCAGTGAGGGGACAGGGGACAATGAGCAGTTCTTC. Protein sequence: CAISEGTGDNEQFF.

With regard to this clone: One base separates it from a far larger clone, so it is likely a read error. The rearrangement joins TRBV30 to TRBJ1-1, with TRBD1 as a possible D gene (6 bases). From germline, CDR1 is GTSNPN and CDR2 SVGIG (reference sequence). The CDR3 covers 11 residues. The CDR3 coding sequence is TGTGCCTGGGGTGTACACAGGGCCGCTTTCTTT. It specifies CAWGVHRAAFF. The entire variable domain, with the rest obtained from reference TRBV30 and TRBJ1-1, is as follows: SQTIHQWPATLVQPVGSPLSLECTVEGTSNPNLYWYRQAAGRGLQLLFYSVGIGQISSEVPQNLSASRPQDRQFILSSKKLLLSDSGFYLCAWGVHRAAFFGQGTRLTVV.

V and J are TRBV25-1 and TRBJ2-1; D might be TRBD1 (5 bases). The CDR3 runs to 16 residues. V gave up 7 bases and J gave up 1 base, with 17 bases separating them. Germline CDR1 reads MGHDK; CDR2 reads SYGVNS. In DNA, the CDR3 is TGTGCCAGCACCCCAGGGCAGCTCCTGTCCTACAATGAGCAGTTCTTC. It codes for CASTPGQLLSYNEQFF.

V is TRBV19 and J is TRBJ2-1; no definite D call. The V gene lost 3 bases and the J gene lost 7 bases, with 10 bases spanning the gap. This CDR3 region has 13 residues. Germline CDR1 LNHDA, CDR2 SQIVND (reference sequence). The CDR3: CASSIMGFNEQFF. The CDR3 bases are TGTGCCAGTAGTATCATGGGTTTTAATGAGCAGTTCTTC.

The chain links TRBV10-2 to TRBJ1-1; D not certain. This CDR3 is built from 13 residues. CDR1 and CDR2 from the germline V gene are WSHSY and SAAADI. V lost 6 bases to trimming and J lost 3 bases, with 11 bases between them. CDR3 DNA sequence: TGCGCCAGCAGGAATGGACTCTACACTGAAGCTTTCTTT. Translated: CASRNGLYTEAFF.

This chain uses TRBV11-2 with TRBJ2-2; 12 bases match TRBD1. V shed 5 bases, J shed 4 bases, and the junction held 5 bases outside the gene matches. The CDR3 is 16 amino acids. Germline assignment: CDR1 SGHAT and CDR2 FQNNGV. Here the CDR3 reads CASSQGTGGSTGELFF. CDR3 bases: TGTGCCAGCAGCCAAGGGACAGGGGGCTCCACCGGGGAGCTGTTTTTT. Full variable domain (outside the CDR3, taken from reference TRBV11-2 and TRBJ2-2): EAGVAQSPRYKIIEKRQSVAFWCNPISGHATLYWYQQILGQGPKLLIQFQNNGVVDDSQLPKDRFSAERLKGVDSTLKIQPAKLEDSAVYLCASSQGTGGSTGELFFGEGSRLTVL.

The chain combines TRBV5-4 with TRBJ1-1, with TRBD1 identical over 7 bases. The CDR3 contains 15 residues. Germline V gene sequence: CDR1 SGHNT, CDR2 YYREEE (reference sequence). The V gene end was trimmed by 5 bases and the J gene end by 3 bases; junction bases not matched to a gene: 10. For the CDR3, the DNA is TGTGCCAGCAGTCCCGACAGGGCTAAGGACACTGAAGCTTTCTTT. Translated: CASSPDRAKDTEAFF.

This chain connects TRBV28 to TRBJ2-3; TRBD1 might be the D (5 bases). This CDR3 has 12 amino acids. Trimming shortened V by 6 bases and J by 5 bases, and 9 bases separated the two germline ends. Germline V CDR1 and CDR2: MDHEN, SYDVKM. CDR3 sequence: CASRGAGDTQYF. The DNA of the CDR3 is TGTGCCAGCAGAGGGGCCGGAGATACGCAGTATTTT.

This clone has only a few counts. CDR3 residues: CASSTSGYTDTQYF. CDR3 coding DNA: TGTGCCAGCAGCACTAGCGGCTACACAGATACGCAGTATTTT. The gene calls are TRBV7-3 and TRBJ2-3; 8 positions match TRBD2. The CDR3 runs 14 residues. Germline loops: CDR1 SGHTA, CDR2 FQGTGA. V dropped 5 bases and J dropped 2; count of bases not matched to a gene: 3.

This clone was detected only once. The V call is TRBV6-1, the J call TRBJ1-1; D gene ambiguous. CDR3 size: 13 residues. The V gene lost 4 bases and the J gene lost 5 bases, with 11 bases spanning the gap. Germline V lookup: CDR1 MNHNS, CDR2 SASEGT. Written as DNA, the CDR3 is TGTGCCAGCAGTGCCCTGCTGGGGACTGAAGCTTTCTTT. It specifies CASSALLGTEAFF.